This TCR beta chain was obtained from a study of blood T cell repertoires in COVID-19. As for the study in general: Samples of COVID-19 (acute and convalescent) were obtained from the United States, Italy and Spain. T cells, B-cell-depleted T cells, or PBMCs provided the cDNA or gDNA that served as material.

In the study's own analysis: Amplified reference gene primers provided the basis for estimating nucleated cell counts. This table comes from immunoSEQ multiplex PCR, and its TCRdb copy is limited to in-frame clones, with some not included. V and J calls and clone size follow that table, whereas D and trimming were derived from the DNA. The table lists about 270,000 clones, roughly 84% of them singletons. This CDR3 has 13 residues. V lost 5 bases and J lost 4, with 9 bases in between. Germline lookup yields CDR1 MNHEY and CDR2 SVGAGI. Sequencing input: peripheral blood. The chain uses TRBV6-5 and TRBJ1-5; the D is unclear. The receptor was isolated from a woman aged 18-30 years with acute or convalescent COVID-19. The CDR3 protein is CASSTQENQPQHF. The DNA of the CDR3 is TGTGCCAGCAGTACGCAGGAAAATCAGCCCCAGCATTTT.